This T cell receptor (beta chain) derives from a study of cytomegalovirus exposure and HLA in healthy donors. Looking at the study overall: A preliminary data release comprised roughly 80 million unique TCRs obtained from HLA-typed donors. General study points: Later analysis revealed greater clonal expansion in HLA-associated TCR beta chains than in equally common others. TCR beta V segments were, for the most part, productive about 87% or about 30% of the time in an earlier analysis.

60 Vbeta and 13 Jbeta primers were used in PCR. As originally analysed: Around 11 million shared chains were among the approximately 76 million unique TCR beta chains that a later analysis counted. The table came from immunoSEQ multiplex PCR; TCRdb's copy has only in-frame clones and leaves some out. D and trimming were read from the DNA, whereas the V and J calls and clone size are those reported in that table. The repertoire consists of about 160,000 clones, with roughly 84% occurring once and the leading ten covering approximately 0.98%. J was trimmed by 4 bases and V by 3 bases; bases with no gene match: 5. Germline CDR1 MDHEN, CDR2 SYDVKM. This CDR3 has 15 residues. Comment on this clone: Its target is unknown.

The sequencing sample was made of PBMCs. This TCR was sampled from a man aged 30 to 45 in good health and CMV-seronegative. The chain has TRBV28 and TRBJ2-3; 9 bases are shared with TRBD1. In nucleotides, the CDR3 is TGTGCCAGCAGTTTTGGGACAGGGCACGCAGATACGCAGTATTTT. Its protein product is CASSFGTGHADTQYF.